These 14 T cell receptor beta chains were sequenced from one sample in a study of T cell clones after liver transplantation (dated by TCRdb to about 2019). The library was obtained by the immunoSEQ multiplex PCR assay. Here the immuneACCESS table is served through TCRdb, limited to in-frame sequences with V and J called. Missing clones are a known gap in these copies; in checked studies unresolved V genes cover under half, and the rest lacks a known reason. The sample table contains 65,000 to 90,000 clones; only one count was recorded for about 92% of them. Jointly, the top ten make up under 3.5% of the sample. The time point label for this specimen denotes: pre-transplant. Source: CD4+ T cells from blood, taken before liver transplant. The source of these receptors is a human donor who received a liver transplant.

The genes are TRBV19 and TRBJ2-5, with D perhaps matching TRBD1 (5 bases). The V end was cut by 5 bases, the J end by 0 bases, with 10 bases between. Germline loops: CDR1 LNHDA, CDR2 SQIVND (reference sequence). The CDR3 consists of 14 residues. CDR3 region: CASSEDRYQETQYF. DNA for the CDR3: TGTGCCAGTAGTGAAGACAGATACCAAGAGACCCAGTACTTC.

The CDR3 DNA sequence: TGTGCCAGCAGCCGATTACCGCCGGGACTAGCGGTGTACAATGAGCAGTTCTTC. This gives the protein CASSRLPPGLAVYNEQFF. V and J are TRBV7-2 and TRBJ2-1, with TRBD2 matching over 11 bases. The CDR3 sequence is 18 residues long. CDR1 and CDR2 (germline): SGHTA, FQGNSA. V shed 5 bases, J shed 4 bases, and the junction held 13 bases outside the gene matches.

The chain recombines TRBV27 with TRBJ2-7; 9 nucleotides line up with TRBD1. Unmatched junction bases numbered 10, after V lost 8 bases and J lost 2 bases. This CDR3 is built from 15 residues. Germline CDR1 is MNHEY and CDR2 is SMNVEV (reference sequence). The CDR3 DNA is TGTGCCAGCTCCCAGGGGAGACAGGGGGCCTACGAGCAGTACTTC. As protein: CASSQGRQGAYEQYF.

The chain combines TRBV7-2 with TRBJ2-7; TRBD1 matches 7 bases. Germline CDR1 and CDR2: SGHTA and FQGNSA. Trimming cost V 1 base and J 8 bases; bases outside gene matches: 11. The CDR3 contains 15 residues. DNA for the CDR3: TGTGCCAGCAGCTTAGAGGCCAGGGGGAATTTCAAGCAGTACTTC. Residues: CASSLEARGNFKQYF.

The chain is built from TRBV11-2 and TRBJ2-6; 9 bases fit TRBD1. This CDR3 spans 16 amino acids. CDR1 is SGHAT, CDR2 FQNNGV, per germline. With V trimmed by 11 bases and J by 0 bases, 8 bases remained unmatched. For the CDR3, the DNA is TGTGCCGTACGGGACAGGGCTAACTCTGGGGCCAACGTCCTGACTTTC. Translating it yields CAVRDRANSGANVLTF.

This chain uses TRBV18 with TRBJ2-5; 13 bases align to TRBD2. This CDR3 comprises 16 residues. After removal of 1 base from V and 3 bases from J, the junction contained 2 bases not matched to a gene. The germline CDR1 and CDR2 sequences are KGHSH and LQKENI. The CDR3 loop is CASSPLGLAGEETQYF. CDR3 DNA sequence: TGTGCCAGCTCACCACTTGGACTAGCGGGAGAAGAGACCCAGTACTTC.

The genes are TRBV4-1 and TRBJ2-7, with D perhaps TRBD1 (6 bases). The germline V and J ends were trimmed by 0 bases and 2 bases, with 8 bases remaining between them. The V gene's germline CDR1 is MGHRA and CDR2 YSYEKL. CDR3 length: 14 amino acids. As DNA, the CDR3 is TGCGCCAGCAGCCAAGATCAGGGGCCCTACGAGCAGTACTTC. Its translation is CASSQDQGPYEQYF.

This sequence joins TRBV18 and TRBJ2-2; 13 positions match TRBD2. This CDR3 region has 20 residues. With 2 bases clipped from V and 5 bases from J, the junction kept 14 bases outside the gene matches. Germline CDR1 and CDR2: KGHSH and LQKENI. The CDR3 spells CASSPISPGLAGEDTGELFF. CDR3 in DNA: TGTGCCAGCTCACCAATCTCCCCCGGACTAGCGGGAGAGGATACCGGGGAGCTGTTTTTT.

The genes are TRBV29-1 and TRBJ2-3; TRBD2 aligns across 10 bases. The CDR3 consists of 16 residues. V shed 3 bases and J 3 bases; nucleotides not matched to a gene: 9. In germline, CDR1 is SQVTM, CDR2 ANQGSEA. This CDR3 reads CSVDGNSGRTTDTQYF. The DNA of the CDR3 is TGCAGCGTTGATGGGAATAGCGGGAGGACAACAGATACGCAGTATTTT.

The V and J genes are TRBV7-9 and TRBJ2-1, with 7 bases aligning to TRBD1. Per germline, CDR1 SEHNR and CDR2 FQNEAQ (reference sequence). J was trimmed by 5 bases and V by 1 base; bases with no gene match: 2. There are 14 residues in the CDR3. DNA of the CDR3: TGTGCCAGCAGCTTAGTACAGGGGAACAATGAGCAGTTCTTC. It translates to CASSLVQGNNEQFF.

The CDR3 nucleotides are TGTGCCAGCAGCCAGGGGGCTTGGCAGCCCCAGCATTTT. As protein: CASSQGAWQPQHF. V is TRBV11-2 and J is TRBJ1-5, with 8 positions matching TRBD1. Germline CDR1 reads SGHAT; CDR2 reads FQNNGV. J was trimmed by 7 bases and V by 5 bases; bases with no gene match: 4. The CDR3 covers 13 residues.

The chain uses TRBV7-6 and TRBJ1-3; D gene unclear. This CDR3 is built from 14 residues. V shed 2 bases and J shed 0 bases, with 5 bases lying between them. Germline CDR1 is SGHVS and CDR2 is FNYEAQ. In nucleotides, the CDR3 is TGTGCCAGCAGCTTAACCAACTCTGGAAACACCATATATTTT. Residues: CASSLTNSGNTIYF.

The rearrangement joins TRBV4-3 to TRBJ2-7; TRBD2 aligns across 10 bases. The CDR3 sequence is 16 residues long. The ends lost 0 bases at V and 3 bases at J; junction bases unmatched: 5. Looked up from germline, CDR1 is LGHNA and CDR2 is YSLEER. CDR3 bases: TGCGCCAGCAGCCAAGATCTCGCTAGCGGGAGCTACGAGCAGTACTTC. Protein: CASSQDLASGSYEQYF.

V is TRBV5-1 and J is TRBJ2-1, with 13 bases matching TRBD2. The CDR3 length is 19 residues. Germline trimming cut 0 bases from V and 7 bases from J; bases unmatched to any gene: 13. The germline V gene encodes CDR1 SGHRS and CDR2 YFSETQ. CDR3 in DNA: TGCGCCAGCAGCTTGGCCTACGGAACCGGACTAGCGGGAGTGAATGAGCAGTTCTTC. This codes for CASSLAYGTGLAGVNEQFF. The whole variable domain, filled in from reference TRBV5-1 and TRBJ2-1, reads KAGVTQTPRYLIKTRGQQVTLSCSPISGHRSVSWYQQTPGQGLQFLFEYFSETQRNKGNFPGRFSGRQFSNSRSEMNVSTLELGDSALYLCASSLAYGTGLAGVNEQFFGPGTRLTVL.